This T cell receptor (beta chain) comes out of a study of T cell changes during pregnancy in multiple sclerosis. Repertoires were generated with immunoSEQ multiplex PCR, while TCRdb's copy carries only in-frame clones and drops some. This table has roughly 97,000 clones, 90% appearing once. This CDR3 region has 18 residues. This sequence originates from a female donor in good health, enrolled as a control in a pregnancy study. The chain combines TRBV12-2 with TRBJ2-4; the table names TRBD2, a call not compared with the DNA. TRBV12-2 is flagged as a pseudogene. Sequenced here: peripheral blood, sampled in the second trimester of pregnancy. CDR3 residues: CASRLAPEGYTGENIQYF. The CDR3 DNA reads as TGTGCAAGTCGCTTGGCCCCGGAGGGTTACACTGGGGAAAACATTCAGTACTTC.